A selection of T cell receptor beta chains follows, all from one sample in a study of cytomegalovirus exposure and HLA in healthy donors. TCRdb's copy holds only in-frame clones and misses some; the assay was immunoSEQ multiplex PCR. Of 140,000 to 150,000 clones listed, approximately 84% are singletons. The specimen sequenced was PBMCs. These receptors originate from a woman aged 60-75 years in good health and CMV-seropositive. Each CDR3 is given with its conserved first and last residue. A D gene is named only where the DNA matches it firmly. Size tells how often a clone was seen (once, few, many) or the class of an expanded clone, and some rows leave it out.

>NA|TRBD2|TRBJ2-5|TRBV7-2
TGTGCCAGCAGCTTAGTAGCGGGACCCCCCGAAGAGACCCAGTACTTC
CASSLVAGPPEETQYF
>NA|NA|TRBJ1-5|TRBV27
TGTGCCAGCAGTTTGAATGGCCAGCCCCAGCATTTT
CASSLNGQPQHF
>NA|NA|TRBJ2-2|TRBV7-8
TGTGCCAGCAGCCTGGGAGGGGGGGCGAACACCGGGGAGCTGTTTTTT
CASSLGGGANTGELFF
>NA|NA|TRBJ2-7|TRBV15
TGTGCCACCAGCAGAGATATCGAGGTCGTCTACGAGCAGTACTTC
CATSRDIEVVYEQYF
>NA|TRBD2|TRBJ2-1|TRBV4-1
TGCGCCAGCAGCCAAGAGCTTCAGGGGATCTTAGCGGGAGCGTACAATGAGCAGTTCTTC
CASSQELQGILAGAYNEQFF
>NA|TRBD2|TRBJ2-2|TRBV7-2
TGTGCCAGCAGCTTAGCGGGCCTTGGACTAGCGGGACTTAACACCGGGGAGCTGTTTTTT
CASSLAGLGLAGLNTGELFF
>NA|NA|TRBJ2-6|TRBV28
TGTGCCAGCAGTTTAGGGAGCGTGACAGGGGCCAACGTCCTGACTTTC
CASSLGSVTGANVLTF
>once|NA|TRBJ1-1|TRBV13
TGTGCCAGCAGCTTGGGGGGTTATCTAAGGGGAGATACTGAAGCTTTCTTT
CASSLGGYLRGDTEAFF
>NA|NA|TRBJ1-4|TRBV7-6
TGTGCCAGCAGCTTGGGGCAGCGTAATGAAAAACTGTTTTTT
CASSLGQRNEKLFF
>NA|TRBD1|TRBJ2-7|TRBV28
TGTGCCAGCAGACAGGGGGCTTACGAGCAGTACTTC
CASRQGAYEQYF
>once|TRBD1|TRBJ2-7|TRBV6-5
TGTGCCAGCAGGCGGACAGGGAGCGACGAGCAGTACTTC
CASRRTGSDEQYF
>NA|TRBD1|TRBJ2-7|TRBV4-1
TGCGCCAGCAGCCAAGATTTCGGACAGGATTTTACCTACGAGCAGTACTTC
CASSQDFGQDFTYEQYF
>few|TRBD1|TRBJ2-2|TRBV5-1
TGCGCCAGCAGCTTAGAGGACAGGGGTAACACCGGGGAGCTGTTTTTT
CASSLEDRGNTGELFF
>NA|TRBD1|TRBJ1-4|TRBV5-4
TGTGCCAGCAGCTTGCCTCCGACAGGGGGGACTAATGAAAAACTGTTTTTT
CASSLPPTGGTNEKLFF
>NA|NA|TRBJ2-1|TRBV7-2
TGTGCCAGCAGCGAACAGGGGGGGGTGGAGTTCTTC
CASSEQGGVEFF
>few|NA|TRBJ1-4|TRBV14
TGTGCCAGCAGCCAAGACCGGGAAAAACTGTTTTTT
CASSQDREKLFF
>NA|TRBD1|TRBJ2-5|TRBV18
TGTGCCAGCTCACCGACAGGGGGCGGAGAGACCCAGTACTTC
CASSPTGGGETQYF
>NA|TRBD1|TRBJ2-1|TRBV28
TGTGCCAGCAGTCCCGGACAGGGGCCCTACAATGAGCAGTTCTTC
CASSPGQGPYNEQFF
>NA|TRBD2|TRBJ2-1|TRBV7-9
TGTGCCAGCAGCTGGACTAGCGGGAGTATTTTCGTGGATGAGCAGTTCTTC
CASSWTSGSIFVDEQFF
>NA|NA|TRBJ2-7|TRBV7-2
TGTGCCAGCACTCTAGGGGCAGGGCAGGGAGAGCAGTACTTC
CASTLGAGQGEQYF
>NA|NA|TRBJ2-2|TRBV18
TGTGCCAGCTCACCACCGAGGCCAAACACCGGGGAGCTGTTTTTT
CASSPPRPNTGELFF
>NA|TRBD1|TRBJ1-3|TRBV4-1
TGCGCCAGCAGCCACCTACAGGGGGCTGGAAACACCATATATTTT
CASSHLQGAGNTIYF
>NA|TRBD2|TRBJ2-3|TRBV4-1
TGCGCCAGCAGCCAATTAGCGGGGCCAGATACGCAGTATTTT
CASSQLAGPDTQYF
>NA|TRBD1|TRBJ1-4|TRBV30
TGTGCCTGGATGCCAGGGGGAAGTGAAAAACTGTTTTTT
CAWMPGGSEKLFF